This TCR beta chain is drawn from a study of blood T cell repertoires in COVID-19. Adults between roughly 18 and 90 years of age took part from 20 to 25 US areas. Self-reported history from a screening survey and questionnaire set each donor's cohort. The CDR3 is made up of 13 amino acids. The data were produced by immunoSEQ multiplex PCR, yet TCRdb's version contains in-frame clones alone and is incomplete. The sample yields approximately 230,000 clones, almost 85% seen once. The source of this sequence is a man aged 35 to 55 who had recovered from COVID-19. The V gene is TRBV21-1, the J gene TRBJ1-6; TRBD1, as called in the table, went unchecked against the DNA. TRBV21-1 is an annotated pseudogene. The material sequenced was PBMCs or T cells enriched from blood (not recorded which). The CDR3 region has the DNA TGTGCCAACCCGGACAGGAGTAATTCACCCCTCCACTTT. It codes for CANPDRSNSPLHF.